Below are 24 T cell receptor beta chains sequenced from a single sample in a study of T-cell memory formation after mild COVID-19. Via MiXCR, TCRdb re-called the 5' RACE reads, giving one row per CDR3 protein. The repertoire holds roughly 600,000 distinct CDR3 sequences, with roughly 18% as singletons. Sequencing used PBMCs or a T cell subset sorted from them (not recorded which). These receptors all come from an adult woman who had mild COVID-19 (a few samples of this study predate the infection). Cell type and time point are not known.

This clonotype came up many times. The rearrangement uses TRBV11-2 and TRBJ2-7, with 15 bases aligning to TRBD2. Germline CDR1 and CDR2: SGHAT and FQNNGV. This CDR3 has 17 residues. The junction had 6 bases not matched to a gene; V was cut back by 1 base and J by 5 bases. The CDR3 bases are TGTGCCAGCAGCTTAGGGACTAGCGGGAGGGCCGTCCACGAGCAGTACTTC. Its translation: CASSLGTSGRAVHEQYF.

The J gene is TRBJ2-3, the V gene TRBV7-9; D is ambiguous. CDR3 size: 13 residues. V lost 3 bases, J lost 5 bases, and 9 bases lay in between. Germline CDR1 SEHNR, CDR2 FQNEAQ (reference sequence). CDR3 region: CASSFISGDTQYF. The CDR3 DNA is TGTGCCAGCAGCTTCATTTCTGGAGATACGCAGTATTTT.

This clonotype was picked up a small number of times. This chain links TRBV7-3 with TRBJ2-1, with 8 positions matching TRBD2. The trim removed 2 bases at V and 4 bases at J, leaving 19 bases unmatched. The length of the CDR3 is 20 residues. The germline CDR1 and CDR2 sequences are SGHTA and FQGTGA. CDR3 bases: TGTGCCAGCAGCTTACTCGGACTGGCGGGAGGCCCTGAGGAATACAATGAGCAGTTCTTC. Its translation is CASSLLGLAGGPEEYNEQFF.

This clonotype was seen a handful of times. The chain recombines TRBV6-5 with TRBJ1-1; maybe TRBD1 (5 bases). The V gene lost 5 bases and the J gene lost 0 bases, with 16 bases spanning the gap. Germline CDR1 and CDR2: MNHEY and SVGAGI. This CDR3 region has 16 residues. The CDR3, as DNA: TGTGCCAGCAGTCCCGAGACAGTTCCTCTGAACACTGAAGCTTTCTTT. Protein product: CASSPETVPLNTEAFF.

This clonotype is categorized as medium-sized. The chain couples TRBV5-6 to TRBJ2-7; 12 bases line up with TRBD2. V was pared by 4 bases and J by 3 bases, with 8 bases of the junction left unmatched. The CDR3 contains 16 residues. Germline lookup yields CDR1 SGHDT and CDR2 YYEEEE. In nucleotides, the CDR3 is TGTGCCAGCAGCGGGGGACTAGCGGGTCGCTTCTACGAGCAGTACTTC. Residues: CASSGGLAGRFYEQYF.

This sequence joins TRBV5-1 and TRBJ2-5; D remains unclear. CDR1 SGHRS and CDR2 YFSETQ come from the germline V gene. The CDR3 runs 12 residues. Trimming took off 4 bases at V and 4 bases at J, with 8 bases between the two ends. CDR3 protein: CASSRRPETQYF. The CDR3 DNA sequence: TGCGCCAGCAGCCGCCGGCCAGAGACCCAGTACTTC.

The chain uses TRBV9 and TRBJ1-6; 7 nucleotides align to TRBD1. The V gene end was trimmed by 2 bases and the J gene end by 7 bases; junction bases not matched to a gene: 6. The CDR3 contains 15 residues. Germline V gene sequence: CDR1 SGDLS, CDR2 YYNGEE. CDR3 protein: CASSVTGSGNSPLHF. The DNA for the CDR3 is TGTGCCAGCAGCGTGACAGGGAGTGGGAATTCACCCCTCCACTTT.

There are a few counts of this clonotype. The chain carries TRBV12-3 or TRBV12-4 and TRBJ2-3; 8 nucleotides match TRBD2. There are 13 residues in the CDR3. With 6 bases clipped from V and 5 bases from J, the junction kept 4 bases outside the gene matches. The CDR3 DNA reads as TGTGCCAGCAGCCGGGAGGGCCGAGATACGCAGTATTTT. Translated: CASSREGRDTQYF.

This clonotype was seen at least ten times. V is TRBV12-3 or TRBV12-4 and J is TRBJ2-1, with D uncertain. Trimming shortened V by 1 base and J by 6 bases, and 4 bases separated the two germline ends. CDR3 length: 12 residues. The DNA of the CDR3 is TGTGCCAGCAGTTTAGTGCCCAATGAGCAGTTCTTC. The encoded protein is CASSLVPNEQFF.

V is TRBV18 and J is TRBJ1-4; D is undetermined. This CDR3 has 13 residues. The germline V gene encodes CDR1 KGHSH and CDR2 LQKENI. The ends were cut back, 5 bases at V and 8 bases at J, with 12 bases in the middle. CDR3 in amino acids: CASSEGLLEKLFF. CDR3 nucleotide sequence: TGTGCCAGCTCAGAAGGACTTCTCGAAAAACTGTTTTTT.

Comments on this clonotype: The junction and the germline gene differ at one end; a read error may be behind it. The V call is TRBV7-3, the J call TRBJ2-1, with 11 bases fitting TRBD1. Germline CDR1 and CDR2: SGHTA and FQGTGA. CDR3 length equals 15 residues. The CDR3 protein is CARSLGQGVGREQFF. The CDR3, as DNA: TGTGCCAGAAGCTTGGGACAGGGGGTGGGTCGCGAGCAGTTCTTC.

V usage is TRBV7-8 and J usage is TRBJ2-5; TRBD2 might be the D (6 bases). The V end was cut by 5 bases, the J end by 3 bases, with 16 bases between. The CDR3 is 15 residues long. Germline CDR1 reads SGHVS; CDR2 reads FQNEAQ. The CDR3 region is CASSLLRPSEETQYF. The CDR3 DNA reads TGTGCCAGCAGCCTCCTTCGACCTAGCGAAGAGACCCAGTACTTC.

This clonotype has just a few counts. This chain connects TRBV11-3 to TRBJ2-1; no clear D. The CDR3 consists of 14 residues. The V end lost 3 bases, the J end lost 6 bases, and 12 bases lay between the germline ends. Germline assignment: CDR1 SGHNT and CDR2 YENEEA. The CDR3 DNA sequence: TGTGCCAGCAGCTTTCCCCCCTCAGTCAATGAGCAGTTCTTC. Translating gives CASSFPPSVNEQFF.

The chain couples TRBV7-2 to TRBJ1-2; perhaps TRBD1 as D (5 bases). The V and J ends lost 0 bases and 7 bases respectively, with 12 bases between them. There are 14 residues in the CDR3. The V gene's germline CDR1 is SGHTA and CDR2 FQGNSA. CDR3 loop: CASSLAGGGSGYTF. In DNA form, the CDR3 reads TGTGCCAGCAGCTTAGCCGGCGGGGGGAGTGGCTACACCTTC.

The chain uses TRBV2 and TRBJ1-1; 10 bases agree with TRBD1. The germline gives CDR1 SNHLY, CDR2 FYNNEI. The CDR3 is made up of 17 amino acids. V lost 6 bases, J lost 3 bases, and 13 bases stayed unmatched. CDR3 residues: CASRAGQGVVFHTEAFF. The CDR3 nucleotides are TGTGCCAGCAGAGCAGGACAGGGGGTAGTATTTCACACTGAAGCTTTCTTT.

A few counts support this clonotype. The chain is built from TRBV7-2 and TRBJ2-7; a weak D match, TRBD1 (7 bases). Germline CDR1 SGHTA, CDR2 FQGNSA. Trimming removed 4 bases at V and 3 bases at J, with 16 bases between. The CDR3 covers 15 residues. The CDR3 loop reads CASSSHGGQIYEQYF. CDR3 DNA: TGTGCCAGCAGCTCACACGGGGGACAGATCTACGAGCAGTACTTC.

The V gene is TRBV6-1, the J gene TRBJ2-3; possibly TRBD2 for D (7 bases). CDR1 and CDR2 from the germline V gene are MNHNS and SASEGT. This CDR3 region has 16 residues. Trimming pared 3 bases from V and 2 bases from J, leaving 15 bases between. CDR3 DNA sequence: TGTGCCAGCAGTGACGAGGCGGGGGCCACCACAGATACGCAGTATTTT. Its protein product is CASSDEAGATTDTQYF.

Only a few counts were recorded for this clonotype. The chain combines TRBV20-1 with TRBJ1-1; D remains unclear. Trimming cost V 3 bases and J 5 bases, with 10 bases left between them. The CDR3 sequence is 12 residues long. CDR1 is DFQATT, CDR2 SNEGSKA, per germline (reference sequence). The CDR3 sequence: CSARRVRTEAFF. CDR3 nucleotide sequence: TGCAGTGCTAGGCGGGTTCGGACTGAAGCTTTCTTT.

This sequence joins TRBV3-1 and TRBJ1-1; D unclear. V lost 4 bases to trimming and J lost 2 bases, with 26 bases between them. The length of the CDR3 is 19 residues. Germline V lookup: CDR1 LGHDT, CDR2 YNNKEL (reference sequence). CDR3 sequence (DNA): TGTGCCAGCAGCCTTATCGTAGTAGGGTTGCCCAGGACTAACACTGAAGCTTTCTTT. This encodes CASSLIVVGLPRTNTEAFF.

This clonotype was seen a handful of times. The CDR3 reads CASSPEVGVQETQYF. Here the CDR3 DNA reads TGTGCCAGCAGCCCAGAAGTCGGGGTACAAGAGACCCAGTACTTC. This chain links TRBV9 with TRBJ2-5, with a possible D match to TRBD2 (5 bases). The V gene's germline CDR1 is SGDLS and CDR2 YYNGEE. CDR3 size: 15 residues. The V gene lost 4 bases and the J gene lost 2 bases, with 15 bases spanning the gap.

This clonotype has more than one count but fewer than ten. The chain combines TRBV7-9 with TRBJ1-1; D unresolved. Germline CDR1 SEHNR, CDR2 FQNEAQ (reference sequence). V lost 4 bases and J lost 2, with 8 bases in between. The CDR3 length is 13 residues. The CDR3 loop is CASSSPHNTEAFF. The CDR3 DNA follows: TGTGCCAGCAGCTCCCCACACAACACTGAAGCTTTCTTT.

The chain has TRBV20-1 and TRBJ2-1; 7 bases line up with TRBD2. V was clipped by 0 bases and J by 7 bases; unmatched bases: 9. Per germline, CDR1 DFQATT and CDR2 SNEGSKA (reference sequence). The CDR3 sequence is 15 residues long. The CDR3 nucleotides read TGCAGTGCTAGAGATGCGAGCGGGATCGGGAATGAGCAGTTCTTC. This gives the protein CSARDASGIGNEQFF.

The table lists this clonotype with a few counts. This chain joins TRBV12-5 and TRBJ1-1; 12 bases line up with TRBD1. In germline, CDR1 is LGHNT, CDR2 FRNRAP. The length of the CDR3 is 19 residues. Losses at the gene ends were 2 bases for V and 1 base for J; bases not matched to a gene: 11. The CDR3 is CASGLIYSGTGGRNTEAFF. In nucleotides, the CDR3 is TGTGCTAGTGGTTTGATCTATTCCGGGACAGGGGGCAGGAACACTGAAGCTTTCTTT.

This clonotype was recorded many times. The V call is TRBV30, the J call TRBJ2-3; 14 positions agree with TRBD2. V trimming: 4 bases; J trimming: 3 bases; junction bases outside the gene matches: 3. CDR3 length: 15 amino acids. CDR1 is GTSNPN, CDR2 SVGIG, per germline (reference sequence). For the CDR3, the DNA is TGTGCCTGGATCGGGACTAGCGGGAGTACAGATACGCAGTATTTT. The encoded protein is CAWIGTSGSTDTQYF. Full variable domain (outside the CDR3, taken from reference TRBV30 and TRBJ2-3): SQTIHQWPATLVQPVGSPLSLECTVEGTSNPNLYWYRQAAGRGLQLLFYSVGIGQISSEVPQNLSASRPQDRQFILSSKKLLLSDSGFYLCAWIGTSGSTDTQYFGPGTRLTVL.